A selection of T cell receptor beta chains follows, all from one sample in a study of radiation and T cells in renal cell carcinoma. Method: immunoSEQ multiplex PCR; TCRdb's copy keeps in-frame clones and lacks some. The data contain roughly 28,000 clones, around 85% of them singletons. Material: blood, obtained from a patient whose treatment included radiotherapy and nephrectomy. Receptors originate from a man in his 60s with renal cell carcinoma. Both conserved end residues are part of each CDR3. D genes are given only for firm matches. Some rows mark clone size as missing; the rest say once, few, many or name a class of expanded clone.

v_call,d_call,clone_size,j_call,cdr3_aa,cdr3_nt
TRBV5-1,NA,NA,TRBJ2-1,CATSGNGNEQFF,TGCGCCACCTCGGGCAATGGCAATGAGCAGTTCTTC
TRBV9,TRBD1,NA,TRBJ2-7,CASSRAGAGTGRGEQYF,TGTGCCAGCAGCCGGGCTGGGGCCGGGACAGGGAGGGGCGAGCAGTACTTC
TRBV6-4,TRBD2,NA,TRBJ2-1,CASSVGLAETNEQFF,TGTGCCAGCAGTGTTGGGCTAGCGGAGACCAATGAGCAGTTCTTC
TRBV6-7,NA,NA,TRBJ2-5,CASSYASEDETQYF,TGTGCCAGCAGTTACGCCTCGGAGGATGAGACCCAGTACTTC
TRBV18,TRBD2,NA,TRBJ2-3,CASSPGAGGTDTQYF,TGTGCCAGCTCACCCGGTGCGGGAGGCACAGATACGCAGTATTTT
TRBV28,NA,NA,TRBJ1-1,CASSSLGHTGAEAFF,TGTGCCAGCAGTTCTCTTGGACATACTGGTGCTGAAGCTTTCTTT
TRBV30,NA,NA,TRBJ1-2,CARRENYGYTF,TGTGCCCGACGCGAGAACTATGGCTACACCTTC
TRBV15,NA,NA,TRBJ2-7,CAKGTDLYEQYF,TGTGCCAAGGGGACCGACCTCTACGAGCAGTACTTC
TRBV4-3,TRBD2,once,TRBJ2-1,CASSQRQRERAEQFF,TGCGCCAGCAGCCAAAGGCAGCGGGAGAGGGCTGAGCAGTTCTTC
TRBV5-5,TRBD1,NA,TRBJ2-3,CASSPLPTGGGPDTQYF,TGTGCCAGCAGCCCCCTACCGACAGGGGGCGGCCCAGATACGCAGTATTTT
TRBV5-5,NA,few,TRBJ1-3,CASSFGQYFSGNTIYF,TGTGCCAGCAGCTTTGGACAGTACTTCTCTGGAAACACCATATATTTT
TRBV7-3,TRBD2,NA,TRBJ2-1,CASSFGVAGLNEQFF,TGTGCCAGCAGCTTTGGAGTAGCGGGCCTCAATGAGCAGTTCTTC
TRBV5-6,TRBD1,NA,TRBJ2-7,CASSGQGSYEQYF,TGTGCCAGCAGCGGACAGGGGTCCTACGAGCAGTACTTC
TRBV10-2,NA,once,TRBJ1-1,CASSAQGRNTEAFF,TGCGCCAGCAGTGCCCAGGGAAGGAACACTGAAGCTTTCTTT
TRBV5-1,TRBD1,NA,TRBJ2-1,CASSPSGTGHYNEQFF,TGCGCCAGCAGCCCCTCCGGGACAGGCCACTACAATGAGCAGTTCTTC
TRBV7-9,NA,NA,TRBJ1-1,CASSPRDRNTEAFF,TGTGCCAGCAGCCCACGGGACCGAAACACTGAAGCTTTCTTT
TRBV5-1,NA,NA,TRBJ1-4,CASSLSAAGVLEKLFF,TGCGCCAGCAGCTTGTCGGCGGCAGGGGTCCTCGAAAAACTGTTTTTT
TRBV5-4,NA,once,TRBJ2-1,CASSFSAGSYNEQFF,TGTGCCAGCAGCTTTAGTGCCGGCTCCTACAATGAGCAGTTCTTC
TRBV5-6,TRBD2,NA,TRBJ2-5,CASSLTPAGGQETQYF,TGTGCCAGCAGCTTGACCCCAGCGGGAGGGCAAGAGACCCAGTACTTC
TRBV5-4,TRBD2,NA,TRBJ2-7,CASSHVGLAGHGDPYEQYF,TGTGCCAGCAGCCACGTGGGACTAGCGGGACATGGGGATCCTTACGAGCAGTACTTC
TRBV9,TRBD1,NA,TRBJ2-4,CASSPHRGPGNIQYF,TGTGCCAGCAGCCCCCACAGGGGGCCGGGAAACATTCAGTACTTC
TRBV7-2,NA,NA,TRBJ2-4,CASSLDGGLLAKNIQYF,TGTGCCAGCAGCTTAGATGGGGGGTTACTAGCCAAAAACATTCAGTACTTC
TRBV19,TRBD1,NA,TRBJ1-4,CASSRQGAGEKLFF,TGTGCCAGTAGTCGACAGGGGGCTGGTGAAAAACTGTTTTTT
TRBV5-1,TRBD1,NA,TRBJ1-1,CASSQTGELNTEAFF,TGCGCCAGCAGCCAGACAGGGGAGTTGAACACTGAAGCTTTCTTT
TRBV7-6,NA,NA,TRBJ2-1,CASSSRDNYNEQFF,TGTGCCAGCAGCTCCCGGGACAACTACAATGAGCAGTTCTTC
TRBV10-3,TRBD1,NA,TRBJ2-7,CAIRTSGGAYEQYF,TGTGCCATCAGGACCTCAGGGGGTGCCTACGAGCAGTACTTC
TRBV7-2,NA,NA,TRBJ1-4,CASSQQGTNEKLFF,TGTGCCAGCAGCCAACAGGGAACTAATGAAAAACTGTTTTTT
TRBV28,NA,once,TRBJ1-1,CASSPSNWNTEAFF,TGTGCCAGCAGCCCCTCAAATTGGAACACTGAAGCTTTCTTT
TRBV27,NA,NA,TRBJ1-4,CASSFGFPIEEKLFF,TGTGCCAGCAGTTTTGGGTTCCCCATCGAAGAAAAACTGTTTTTT
TRBV5-6,NA,NA,TRBJ1-3,CASSSGLSSGNTIYF,TGTGCCAGCAGTTCGGGACTGAGCTCTGGAAACACCATATATTTT
TRBV7-9,NA,NA,TRBJ1-2,CASSLEGYGYTF,TGTGCCAGCAGCTTAGAGGGCTATGGCTACACCTTC
TRBV4-3,TRBD1,NA,TRBJ1-4,CASSQERLSGGGEKLFF,TGCGCCAGCAGCCAAGAACGTCTCTCAGGGGGTGGTGAAAAACTGTTTTTT
TRBV7-6,NA,NA,TRBJ2-7,CASSLPDSPSEQYF,TGTGCCAGCAGCTTACCCGACAGCCCTAGCGAGCAGTACTTC
TRBV5-1,NA,NA,TRBJ2-7,CASNEEGQVYEQYF,TGCGCCAGCAACGAGGAGGGGCAGGTCTACGAGCAGTACTTC
TRBV29-1,TRBD2,NA,TRBJ2-3,CSVAGLAGITDTQYF,TGCAGCGTTGCCGGACTAGCGGGCATCACAGATACGCAGTATTTT
TRBV6-5,NA,NA,TRBJ1-3,CASSSLALSGNTIYF,TGTGCCAGCAGTTCCTTGGCCCTTTCTGGAAACACCATATATTTT
TRBV18,TRBD1,NA,TRBJ2-7,CASSPRGGVGEQYF,TGTGCCAGCTCACCTAGAGGGGGCGTAGGCGAGCAGTACTTC
TRBV7-9,NA,NA,TRBJ1-4,CASSLTYEKLFF,TGTGCCAGCAGCTTAACGTATGAAAAACTGTTTTTT
TRBV5-1,TRBD1,NA,TRBJ2-1,CASSPVPGQSDEQFF,TGCGCCAGCAGCCCCGTCCCGGGACAGTCGGATGAGCAGTTCTTC
TRBV7-7,NA,once,TRBJ2-5,CASSSGADQETQYF,TGTGCTAGCAGCTCGGGAGCGGACCAAGAGACCCAGTACTTC
TRBV15,TRBD2,NA,TRBJ2-1,CATSRSPGLAGNEQFF,TGTGCCACCAGCAGATCCCCGGGACTAGCAGGCAATGAGCAGTTCTTC
TRBV29-1,NA,NA,TRBJ1-1,CSVASGHNTEAFF,TGCAGCGTTGCGTCGGGACACAACACTGAAGCTTTCTTT
TRBV5-6,NA,NA,TRBJ1-2,CASSLGPTVPGYTF,TGTGCCAGCAGCTTGGGACCCACAGTTCCCGGCTACACCTTC
TRBV7-2,TRBD1,once,TRBJ1-2,CASSLISGGAYGYTF,TGTGCCAGCAGCTTAATTTCAGGGGGCGCTTATGGCTACACCTTC
TRBV29-1,TRBD1,NA,TRBJ2-1,CSVEDRGLNNEQFF,TGCAGCGTGGAAGACAGGGGGCTTAACAATGAGCAGTTCTTC
TRBV11-2,TRBD1,NA,TRBJ2-7,CASSLWGTGTSYEQYF,TGTGCCAGCAGCTTATGGGGGACAGGGACTTCCTACGAGCAGTACTTC
TRBV5-5,TRBD1,NA,TRBJ1-4,CASSLGTGGRSTNEKLFF,TGTGCCAGCAGCTTGGGAACAGGGGGCAGGTCGACTAATGAAAAACTGTTTTTT